This TCR beta chain originates from a study of CD8 T cells in cerebrospinal fluid in Alzheimer's disease (dated by TCRdb to the early 2020s). In the study overall: To assess CSF T cell clonal expansion, the study used two single-cell approaches: plate-based nested PCR sequencing and droplet-based sequencing. This study tested whether clonally expanded T cells could be found in cerebrospinal fluid from healthy elderly individuals and from patients with neurodegenerative disease. CSF gene-expression analysis, which included Parkinson's disease patients, covered 20 to 30 samples in total. In the droplet-based CSF analysis comparing patients with controls, there were ten or so healthy controls (around 11,000 cells) and ten or so patients with MCI or Alzheimer's disease (approximately 10,000 cells). The paper as a whole reports these results and caveats: The authors cautioned that detecting EBV-specific TCRs in CSF does not establish a causal link between EBV and Alzheimer's disease. Only samples with detectable clones went into the overall clonality comparison: 11 healthy, 5 MCI, 5 AD, and 6 PD. When the data were pooled, 4 of 6 Alzheimer's patients but only 1 of 10 healthy subjects had a highly expanded clone, defined as one making up at least 3% of TCRs. The EBV-specific clones were neither the most highly expanded clones nor enriched among patients. Compared with controls, patients with MCI or Alzheimer's disease had a higher percentage of their CSF TCRs made up by the single largest clone.

Library preparation used 10x single-cell sequencing. CSF cells were profiled with 10X Genomics single-cell V(D)J and 5' gene-expression libraries. An Illumina NextSeq550 was used to sequence the CSF single-cell TCR libraries. On the study's bioinformatics: V(D)J reads were aligned to the vdj-GRCh38 alts ensemble 2.0.0 reference and processed with the Cell Ranger vdj pipeline. Cell barcodes sharing the same set of productive CDR3 nucleotide sequences were defined as clonotypes. Clonotype information was added to Seurat v3.0 gene-expression metadata to link clonality with transcriptional profiles. Any CSF cell with more than 1,800 genes, more than 7,500 UMIs or more than 10% mitochondrial reads was removed. To identify TCRs with known antigen specificity, CDR3-beta sequences were compared against VDJdb. The network analysis of clone sharing was performed with the R package qgraph and was limited to TCRs that had complete alpha and beta chains. TCRdb reprocessed the public reads and reports one entry per CDR3 protein sequence, without DNA. TCRdb, not the authors, supplied the V and J calls. This sample's table lists just over 1,500 distinct CDR3 sequences. The ten largest clones add up to more than 5% of the sample.

Acute infectious disease was absent in all participants, and all participants were in good physical condition. Live CSF cells for droplet-based sequencing were sorted with a live/dead marker. CSF was obtained by lumbar puncture, and immune cells were pelleted by centrifugation at 300g. CSF samples were inspected for red blood cells, and any blood-contaminated sample was excluded. CSF cells were cryopreserved in freezing medium, frozen overnight at -80 degrees C, and subsequently stored in liquid nitrogen. CSF samples were stored for less than seven months before analysis. With respect to this clonotype: Its specific antigen is unknown.

The sequence came from a human donor in good health. Sequenced material: cerebrospinal fluid.

The CDR3: CASKKTGLTVSNEQFF. The V and J segments used are TRBV19 and TRBJ2-1; TCRdb selects TRBD1, and the lack of DNA leaves this call unchecked. Measured from the cysteine to the phenylalanine, the CDR3 is 16 residues long. No DNA appears here. CDR1 and CDR2 (LNHDA, SQIVND) derive from the germline V gene (reference sequence).